What follows are 13 T cell receptor beta chains derived from one specimen sequenced in a study of T cell responses to AZD1222 COVID-19 vaccine. Here immunoSEQ multiplex PCR was the method, and the copy in TCRdb shows in-frame clones only, minus some. The top ten clones hold approximately 1.6% of a sample with roughly 160,000 clones, 90% of them seen once. The input for sequencing was peripheral blood, taken on day 0 of AZD1222 vaccination. The receptors were sampled from an adult in good health.

The J gene is TRBJ1-6, the V gene TRBV19; 8 nucleotides line up with TRBD1. The germline gives CDR1 LNHDA, CDR2 SQIVND (reference sequence). V shed 7 bases, J shed 6 bases, and the junction held 11 bases outside the gene matches. CDR3 size: 16 residues. The CDR3 loop is CASNGQGRLGNSPLHF. The CDR3 bases are TGTGCCAGTAACGGACAGGGCCGTTTAGGTAATTCACCCCTCCACTTT.

This chain connects TRBV28 to TRBJ1-5, with TRBD1 matching over 9 bases. Trimming took 7 bases from V and 2 from J; bases not matched to a gene: 6. Germline V gives CDR1 MDHEN, CDR2 SYDVKM. The CDR3 contains 15 residues. The chain's CDR3 is CASNVQGAGNQPQHF. CDR3 coding DNA: TGTGCCAGCAACGTACAGGGGGCCGGCAATCAGCCCCAGCATTTT.

This chain joins TRBV10-1 and TRBJ1-3; no definite D call. This CDR3 region has 17 residues. Germline CDR1 is WNHNN and CDR2 is SYGVQD (reference sequence). The V gene lost 6 bases and the J gene lost 4 bases, with 22 bases spanning the gap. The CDR3 loop reads CASRAPSKLPSGNTIYF. In nucleotides, the CDR3 is TGCGCCAGCAGGGCCCCCTCGAAACTACCATCCGGAAACACCATATATTTT.

CDR3 loop: CASSFSGPQETQYF. In DNA, the CDR3 is TGCGCCAGCAGCTTTTCTGGACCCCAAGAGACCCAGTACTTC. V usage is TRBV5-1 and J usage is TRBJ2-5; D gene ambiguous. The ends were cut back, 2 bases at V and 1 base at J, with 9 bases in the middle. The CDR3 totals 14 residues. Germline CDR1 SGHRS, CDR2 YFSETQ.

This sequence joins TRBV7-3 and TRBJ1-1, with 9 bases lining up with TRBD1. V was clipped by 2 bases and J by 6 bases; unmatched bases: 10. Germline V lookup: CDR1 SGHTA, CDR2 FQGTGA. CDR3 length: 16 amino acids. CDR3 DNA sequence: TGTGCCAGCAGCTTACATCCGGGACAGGGCGTATCTGAAGCTTTCTTT. As protein: CASSLHPGQGVSEAFF.

V usage is TRBV5-1 and J usage is TRBJ1-2; the D is unclear. The CDR3 consists of 11 residues. Germline CDR1 reads SGHRS; CDR2 reads YFSETQ. Deletions cut 0 bases from V and 6 bases from J, with 3 bases between. Here the CDR3 DNA reads TGCGCCAGCAGCTTGGAGGATGGCTACACCTTC. Amino acids: CASSLEDGYTF.

The rearrangement joins TRBV5-1 to TRBJ2-5, with 8 positions matching TRBD1. V gave up 0 bases and J gave up 3 bases; unmatched junction bases: 4. CDR1 and CDR2 from the germline V gene are SGHRS and YFSETQ. This CDR3 is built from 15 residues. The CDR3 nucleotides read TGCGCCAGCAGCTTGGTTGGGACAGGTGAAGAGACCCAGTACTTC. It translates to CASSLVGTGEETQYF.

The chain couples TRBV28 to TRBJ1-1, with D possibly TRBD1 on 6 matching bases. V was pared by 4 bases and J by 6 bases, with 18 bases between. The CDR3 runs to 15 residues. Germline V gene lookup returns CDR1 MDHEN and CDR2 SYDVKM. CDR3 DNA sequence: TGTGCCAGCAGTTCCTTACAGGGCGAGGGCGCTGAAGCTTTCTTT. Amino acids: CASSSLQGEGAEAFF.

The V gene is TRBV15, the J gene TRBJ2-5, with a weak D call TRBD1 (7 bases). This CDR3 is built from 14 residues. Germline CDR1 is LNHNV and CDR2 is YYDKDF (reference sequence). Trimming took off 4 bases at V and 5 bases at J, with 14 bases between the two ends. The CDR3 region has the DNA TGTGCCACCAGCACAGGGGGGCAGGGGGAGACCCAGTACTTC. Its protein product is CATSTGGQGETQYF.

The chain combines TRBV11-3 with TRBJ1-2, with D perhaps matching TRBD1 (6 bases). V lost 4 bases, J lost 0 bases, and 12 bases lay in between. The CDR3 contains 15 residues. Per germline, CDR1 SGHNT and CDR2 YENEEA. The CDR3 DNA is TGTGCCAGCAGCTCCACAGGGATAGCTAACTATGGCTACACCTTC. Residues: CASSSTGIANYGYTF. The full variable domain, its missing parts supplied by reference TRBV11-3 and TRBJ1-2, is EAGVVQSPRYKIIEKKQPVAFWCNPISGHNTLYWYLQNLGQGPELLIRYENEEAVDDSQLPKDRFSAERLKGVDSTLKIQPAELGDSAVYLCASSSTGIANYGYTFGSGTRLTVV.

V and J are TRBV30 and TRBJ2-3, with D possibly matching TRBD2 (6 bases). CDR1 is GTSNPN, CDR2 SVGIG, per germline (reference sequence). The CDR3 runs 14 residues. Trimming stripped 4 bases from V and 2 bases from J, with 13 bases between. As DNA, the CDR3 is TGTGCCTGGACCTCCGGCGGGAACACAGATACGCAGTATTTT. This sequence encodes CAWTSGGNTDTQYF.

This rearrangement joins TRBV29-1 to TRBJ1-4; D remains ambiguous. The germline gives CDR1 SQVTM, CDR2 ANQGSEA. V lost 6 bases and J lost 5, with 10 bases in between. The CDR3 length is 12 residues. The CDR3 loop is CSVRGSNEKLFF. In nucleotides, the CDR3 is TGCAGCGTACGGGGATCCAATGAAAAACTGTTTTTT.

The chain carries TRBV5-4 and TRBJ2-5; maybe TRBD2 (6 bases). V lost 2 bases to trimming and J lost 4 bases, with 15 bases between them. The CDR3 runs 15 residues. The germline CDR1 and CDR2 sequences are SGHNT and YYREEE (reference sequence). In DNA form, the CDR3 reads TGTGCCAGCAGCTTTTGGGGGGAAAGGGGAGAGACCCAGTACTTC. It is translated as CASSFWGERGETQYF.